What follows is one T cell receptor (beta chain) and its context. The data derive from a study of shared clonotypes between healthy human individuals. TCRdb's table, derived via immunoSEQ multiplex PCR, lists solely in-frame clones and lacks some. The sample shows around 690,000 clones, 80% to 95% of them seen only once. Germline loops: CDR1 LNHDA, CDR2 SQIVND (reference sequence). Unmatched junction bases numbered 6, after V lost 3 bases and J lost 4 bases. CDR3 length: 15 residues. This clonotype was sampled from a man between 18 and 35 years old in good health. Some clones in this sample may be carry-over from other donors' samples. The J gene is TRBJ2-5, the V gene TRBV19, with TRBD1 matching over 9 bases. The source material was memory CD8+ T cells from PBMCs. The subset is: CD45RO+ cells pooled with CCR7-negative TemRA cells. The CDR3: CASSIGTGSPETQYF. The CDR3 DNA is TGTGCCAGTAGTATTGGGACAGGGTCCCCAGAGACCCAGTACTTC.